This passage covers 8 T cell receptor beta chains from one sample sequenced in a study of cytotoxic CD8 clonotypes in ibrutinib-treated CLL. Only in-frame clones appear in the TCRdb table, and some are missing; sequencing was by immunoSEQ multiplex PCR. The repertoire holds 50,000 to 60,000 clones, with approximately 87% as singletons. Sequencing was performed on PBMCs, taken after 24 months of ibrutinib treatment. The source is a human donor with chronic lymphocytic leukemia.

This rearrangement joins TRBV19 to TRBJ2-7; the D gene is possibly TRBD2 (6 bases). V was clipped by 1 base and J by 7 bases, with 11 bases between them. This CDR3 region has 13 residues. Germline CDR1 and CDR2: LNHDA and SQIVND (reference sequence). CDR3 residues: CASSIANRGEQYF. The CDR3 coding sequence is TGTGCCAGTAGTATAGCAAACCGGGGGGAGCAGTACTTC.

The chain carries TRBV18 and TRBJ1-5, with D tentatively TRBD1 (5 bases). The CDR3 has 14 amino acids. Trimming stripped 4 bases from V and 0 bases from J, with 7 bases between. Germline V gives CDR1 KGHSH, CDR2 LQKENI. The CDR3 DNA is TGTGCCAGCTCACTAGGGGATAGCAATCAGCCCCAGCATTTT. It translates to CASSLGDSNQPQHF.

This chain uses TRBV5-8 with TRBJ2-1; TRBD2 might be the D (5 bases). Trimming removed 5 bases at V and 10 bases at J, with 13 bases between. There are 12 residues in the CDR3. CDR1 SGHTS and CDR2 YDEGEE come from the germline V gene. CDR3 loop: CASRFLAREQFF. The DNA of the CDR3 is TGTGCCAGCAGGTTTCTAGCACGGGAGCAGTTCTTC. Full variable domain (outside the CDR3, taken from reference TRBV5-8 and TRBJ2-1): EAGVTQSPTHLIKTRGQQATLRCSPISGHTSVYWYQQALGLGLQFLLWYDEGEERNRGNFPPRFSGRQFPNYSSELNVNALELEDSALYLCASRFLAREQFFGPGTRLTVL.

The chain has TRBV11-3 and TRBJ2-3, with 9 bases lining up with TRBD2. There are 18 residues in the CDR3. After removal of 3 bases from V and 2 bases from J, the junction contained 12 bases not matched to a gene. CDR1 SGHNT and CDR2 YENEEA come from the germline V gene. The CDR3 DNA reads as TGTGCCAGCAGCTTGGGACTAGCACTCTCCCCCGTCACAGATACGCAGTATTTT. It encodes CASSLGLALSPVTDTQYF.

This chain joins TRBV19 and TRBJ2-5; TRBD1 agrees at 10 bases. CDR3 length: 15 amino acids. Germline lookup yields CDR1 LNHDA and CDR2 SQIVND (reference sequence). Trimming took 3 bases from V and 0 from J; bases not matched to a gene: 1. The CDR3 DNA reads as TGTGCCAGTAGTATGGGACAGGGGTACCAAGAGACCCAGTACTTC. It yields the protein CASSMGQGYQETQYF.

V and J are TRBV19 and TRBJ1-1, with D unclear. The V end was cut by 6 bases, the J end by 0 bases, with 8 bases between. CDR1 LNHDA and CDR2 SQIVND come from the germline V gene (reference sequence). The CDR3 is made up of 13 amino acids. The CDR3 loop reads CASRYAMNTEAFF. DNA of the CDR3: TGTGCCAGTAGATATGCTATGAACACTGAAGCTTTCTTT.

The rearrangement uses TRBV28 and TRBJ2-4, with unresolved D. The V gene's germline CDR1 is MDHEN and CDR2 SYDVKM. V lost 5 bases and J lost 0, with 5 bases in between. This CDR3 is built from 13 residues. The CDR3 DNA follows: TGTGCCAGCAGTCAAGGAGCCAAAAACATTCAGTACTTC. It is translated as CASSQGAKNIQYF.

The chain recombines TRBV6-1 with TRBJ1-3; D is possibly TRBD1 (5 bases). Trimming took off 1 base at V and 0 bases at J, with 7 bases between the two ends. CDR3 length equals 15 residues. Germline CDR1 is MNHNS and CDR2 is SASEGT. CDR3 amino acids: CASSEGQSSGNTIYF. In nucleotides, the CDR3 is TGTGCCAGCAGTGAAGGACAGAGCTCTGGAAACACCATATATTTT.